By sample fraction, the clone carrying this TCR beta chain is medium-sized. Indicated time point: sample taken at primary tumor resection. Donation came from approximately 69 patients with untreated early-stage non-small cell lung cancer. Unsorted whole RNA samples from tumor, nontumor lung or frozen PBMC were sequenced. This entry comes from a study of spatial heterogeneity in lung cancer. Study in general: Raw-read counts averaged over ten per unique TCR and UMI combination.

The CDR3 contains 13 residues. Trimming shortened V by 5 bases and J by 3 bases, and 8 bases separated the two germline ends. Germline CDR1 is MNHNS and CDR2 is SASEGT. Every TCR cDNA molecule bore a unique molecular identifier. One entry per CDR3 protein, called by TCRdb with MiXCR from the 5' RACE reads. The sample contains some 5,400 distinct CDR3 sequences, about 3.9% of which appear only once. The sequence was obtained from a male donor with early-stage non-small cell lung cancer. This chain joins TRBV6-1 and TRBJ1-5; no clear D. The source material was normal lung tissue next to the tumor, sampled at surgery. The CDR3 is CASSREANQPQHF. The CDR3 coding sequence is TGTGCCAGCAGTAGGGAGGCCAATCAGCCCCAGCATTTT.